The 4 T cell receptor beta chains below all came from one sample that was sequenced in a study of cytomegalovirus exposure and HLA in healthy donors. A multiplex PCR was run with 60 Vbeta primers and 13 Jbeta primers. TCRdb's copy holds only in-frame clones and misses some; the assay was immunoSEQ multiplex PCR. This table has around 200,000 clones, roughly 91% appearing once. Sequenced sample: PBMCs. These receptors were obtained from a woman aged 18-30 years in good health and CMV-seronegative.

The CDR3, as DNA: TGCACCAGCAGCCGAAGGACAAACCAGGGAGAGACCCAGTACTTC. Encoded protein: CTSSRRTNQGETQYF. The chain joins TRBV1 to TRBJ2-5; the table's D call, TRBD1, has no DNA check behind it. TRBV1 is given as a pseudogene. The CDR3 contains 15 residues.

The rearrangement links TRBV28 to TRBJ1-2; D possibly corresponds to TRBD1 (5 bases). With 2 bases removed from V and 8 bases from J, the gap between germline ends came to 12 bases. CDR1 and CDR2 (germline): MDHEN, SYDVKM. The CDR3 contains 13 residues. The CDR3 bases are TGTGCCAGCAGTTTAAGGGCAGGGAACGGCTACACCTTC. It yields the protein CASSLRAGNGYTF.

The rearrangement uses TRBV7-6 and TRBJ2-1; tentative D call: TRBD2 (5 bases). Germline values: CDR1 SGHVS, CDR2 FNYEAQ. Trimming took 1 base from V and 8 from J, leaving 12 bases between them. The CDR3 is 14 amino acids. Here the CDR3 reads CASSLESGDHEQFF. CDR3 coding DNA: TGTGCCAGCAGCTTAGAATCCGGGGATCATGAGCAGTTCTTC.

This clone occurred once. The chain joins TRBV7-8 to TRBJ2-3, with D unresolved. V lost 4 bases to trimming and J lost 1 base, with 9 bases between them. In germline, CDR1 is SGHVS, CDR2 FQNEAQ. The CDR3 runs 14 residues. CDR3 coding DNA: TGTGCCAGCAGCTCCCGCAGCGGCACAGATACGCAGTATTTT. Translation gives CASSSRSGTDTQYF. Based on the CDR3 plus reference TRBV7-8 and TRBJ2-3, the full variable domain is GAGVSQSPRYKVAKRGQDVALRCDPISGHVSLFWYQQALGQGPEFLTYFQNEAQLDKSGLPSDRFFAERPEGSVSTLKIQRTQQEDSAVYLCASSSRSGTDTQYFGPGTRLTVL.